One sample yielded the 10 T cell receptor beta chains listed below, sequenced in a study of vaccination and CD4 T cells after COVID-19. Cultured CD4+ T-cell DNA underwent Oncomine TCR Beta short-read sequencing. TCRdb fed the PCR reads into MiXCR, producing one record per CDR3 protein. Here the sample spans around 16,000 distinct CDR3 sequences, roughly 52% being singletons. These receptors have no identified antigens. Treatment meaning: approximately 11-day PBMC culture with coronavirus spike peptide pools or control peptides (ViraFEST assay). Sequencing was performed on CD4+ T cells from blood, cultured in vitro, taken before SARS-CoV-2 vaccination. The origin of the receptors is a human donor who had recovered from COVID-19.

This chain uses TRBV20-1 with TRBJ1-6; unclear D gene. The germline V and J ends were trimmed by 3 bases and 7 bases, with 7 bases remaining between them. CDR1 and CDR2 (germline): DFQATT, SNEGSKA (reference sequence). The CDR3 loop spans 12 amino acids. CDR3 in amino acids: CSASWENSPLHF. The DNA for the CDR3 is TGCAGTGCTAGCTGGGAGAATTCACCCCTCCACTTT.

CDR3 sequence reads: CATSRDQVSGEQYF. CDR3 bases: TGTGCCACCAGCAGAGATCAGGTTAGCGGTGAGCAGTACTTC. This sequence joins TRBV15 and TRBJ2-7; weak D call: TRBD2 (6 bases). The CDR3 consists of 14 residues. Trimming left V 0 bases short and J 7 bases short, with 13 bases between. Germline CDR1 reads LNHNV; CDR2 reads YYDKDF (reference sequence). Combining the CDR3 with reference TRBV15 and TRBJ2-7 gives the whole variable domain DAMVIQNPRYQVTQFGKPVTLSCSQTLNHNVMYWYQQKSSQAPKLLFHYYDKDFNNEADTPDNFQSRRPNTSFCFLDIRSPGLGDTAMYLCATSRDQVSGEQYFGPGTRLTVT.

The V gene is TRBV6-1, the J gene TRBJ2-1; weak D call: TRBD2 (6 bases). The germline gives CDR1 MNHNS, CDR2 SASEGT. The ends were cut back, 7 bases at V and 5 bases at J, with 15 bases in the middle. This CDR3 has 14 amino acids. In DNA, the CDR3 is TGTGCCAGCACCCGATTACGGGGGAACAATGAGCAGTTCTTC. It specifies CASTRLRGNNEQFF.

The genes are TRBV27 and TRBJ2-2; the D gene could be TRBD1 or TRBD2 (6 bases each). The V end was cut by 3 bases, the J end by 7 bases, with 12 bases between. CDR3 size: 14 residues. CDR1 and CDR2 (germline): MNHEY, SMNVEV (reference sequence). The chain's CDR3 is CASSLRRDNGELFF. CDR3 in DNA: TGTGCCAGCAGTTTGCGGCGGGACAACGGGGAGCTGTTTTTT.

The rearrangement links TRBV7-9 to TRBJ1-2; a possible D gene is TRBD1 (5 bases). The V gene's germline CDR1 is SEHNR and CDR2 FQNEAQ (reference sequence). Trimming stripped 5 bases from V and 3 bases from J, with 13 bases between. CDR3 size: 14 residues. CDR3 DNA sequence: TGTGCCAGCAGCCTAAGGGTAGGGGACTATGGCTACACCTTC. Its translation is CASSLRVGDYGYTF.

The V and J genes are TRBV29-1 and TRBJ2-3; the D gene is possibly TRBD1 (6 bases). Germline CDR1 reads SQVTM; CDR2 reads ANQGSEA. This CDR3 has 12 residues. Trimming pared 6 bases from V and 5 bases from J, leaving 12 bases between. DNA of the CDR3: TGCAGCGTCTCACAGGGTGGAGATACGCAGTATTTT. Translated: CSVSQGGDTQYF.

This clonotype appeared a single time. The rearrangement links TRBV11-3 to TRBJ2-1; 7 bases align to TRBD1. V was clipped by 8 bases and J by 8 bases; unmatched bases: 6. Germline V gives CDR1 SGHNT, CDR2 YENEEA. The CDR3 consists of 12 residues. CDR3 amino acids: CASRDREDEQFF. CDR3 bases: TGTGCCAGCCGCGACAGGGAAGATGAGCAGTTCTTC.

This clonotype was picked up a small number of times. The chain recombines TRBV7-8 with TRBJ2-2; a possible D gene is TRBD1 (5 bases). The germline CDR1 and CDR2 sequences are SGHVS and FQNEAQ. CDR3 size: 17 residues. Trimming removed 3 bases from V and 4 bases from J, with 18 bases in between. This CDR3 is CASSFSLTALSTGELFF. The CDR3 DNA follows: TGTGCCAGCAGCTTTAGCTTGACAGCTCTCAGCACCGGGGAGCTGTTTTTT.

V and J are TRBV28 and TRBJ1-5, with D perhaps matching TRBD1 (6 bases). Trimming stripped 6 bases from V and 0 bases from J, with 15 bases between. The CDR3 contains 16 residues. Germline V CDR1 and CDR2: MDHEN, SYDVKM. CDR3 loop: CASSQRGTSSNQPQHF. The DNA of the CDR3 is TGTGCCAGCAGCCAAAGAGGGACATCTAGCAATCAGCCCCAGCATTTT.

The V and J genes are TRBV5-1 and TRBJ1-2, with a tentative D call TRBD1 (5 bases). This CDR3 is 16 amino acids long. Germline CDR1 is SGHRS and CDR2 is YFSETQ. Trimming removed 4 bases from V and 5 bases from J, with 21 bases in between. For the CDR3, the DNA is TGCGCCAGCAGCCCCCGAGGGGAGCCTCGTCAATATGGCTACACCTTC. Protein product: CASSPRGEPRQYGYTF.